Following are 9 T cell receptor beta chains from one sample sequenced in a study of identical twins. TCRdb ran MiXCR on the 5' RACE reads and lists one entry per CDR3 protein. The sample carries about 530,000 distinct CDR3 sequences, 20% to 25% recorded once. These data also formed part of another study, on yellow fever vaccine responses in identical twins.

The sequencing sample was made of CD4+ T cells sorted from blood. Receptors originate from a woman younger than 35 in good health.

This clonotype was picked up a small number of times. CDR3 amino acids: CASGDWVPDTQYF. CDR3 coding DNA: TGTGCCAGCGGCGATTGGGTCCCAGATACGCAGTATTTT. The chain is built from TRBV2 and TRBJ2-3, with D hard to call. The germline CDR1 and CDR2 sequences are SNHLY and FYNNEI. The CDR3 consists of 13 residues. V lost 8 bases and J lost 4, with 13 bases in between.

V gene TRBV4-1 combines with J gene TRBJ2-7; D remains unclear. This CDR3 is built from 15 residues. The germline V gene has CDR1 MGHRA and CDR2 YSYEKL. The V end lost 5 bases, the J end lost 3 bases, and 17 bases lay between the germline ends. The CDR3 DNA is TGCGCCAGCAGCTCGCCCGAAGAGGTTCTCTACGAGCAGTACTTC. Translated: CASSSPEEVLYEQYF.

The chain carries TRBV7-8 and TRBJ2-3; D possibly corresponds to TRBD2 (6 bases). V shed 4 bases and J shed 1 base, with 15 bases lying between them. This CDR3 comprises 16 residues. Germline V gene data show CDR1 as SGHVS and CDR2 as FQNEAQ. The CDR3 region has the DNA TGTGCCAGCAGCTCACATGGGGGGAGACGCACAGATACGCAGTATTTT. Protein: CASSSHGGRRTDTQYF.

This chain links TRBV5-4 with TRBJ2-5; 7 bases are a match to TRBD1. J lost 2 bases, V lost 3 bases, and 1 base had no gene match. Germline values: CDR1 SGHNT, CDR2 YYREEE (reference sequence). The CDR3 is 13 amino acids. CDR3 amino acids: CASSSDRQETQYF. The DNA for the CDR3 is TGTGCCAGCAGCTCGGACAGGCAAGAGACCCAGTACTTC.

The rearrangement joins TRBV7-9 to TRBJ2-7; weak D call: TRBD2 (6 bases). Trimming stripped 5 bases from V and 2 bases from J, with 16 bases between. The CDR3 sequence is 15 residues long. Germline values: CDR1 SEHNR, CDR2 FQNEAQ (reference sequence). CDR3 nucleotides: TGTGCCAGCAGCCCGTTAGGGCGGGGTACCTACGAGCAGTACTTC. Residues: CASSPLGRGTYEQYF.

This clonotype turned up a few times. The rearrangement links TRBV5-1 to TRBJ1-1; tentatively, D is TRBD1 (5 bases). The CDR3 extends over 16 amino acids. V dropped 0 bases and J dropped 3 bases, with 15 bases sitting between them. Per the germline V gene, CDR1 is SGHRS and CDR2 is YFSETQ. The chain's CDR3 is CASSLGRATRDTEAFF. The CDR3 nucleotides are TGCGCCAGCAGCTTGGGCAGGGCCACCCGGGACACTGAAGCTTTCTTT.

This clonotype was observed a few times. This chain uses TRBV12-3 or TRBV12-4 with TRBJ2-1; 14 bases match TRBD2. CDR3 length: 15 residues. The V segment lost 3 bases and the J segment 9 bases; nucleotides outside the gene matches: 4. The CDR3 nucleotides read TGTGCCAGCAGTTTGGGGACTAGCGGGAGCATTGAGCAGTTCTTC. It codes for CASSLGTSGSIEQFF.

This clonotype was seen many times. The rearrangement links TRBV5-1 to TRBJ2-1; TRBD2 matches 11 bases. Germline V gives CDR1 SGHRS, CDR2 YFSETQ. The J segment lost 3 bases and the V segment lost 4 bases, leaving 3 bases of the junction unmatched. The CDR3 runs 15 residues. In DNA form, the CDR3 reads TGCGCCAGCAGCACGGGACTAGCGGACTACAATGAGCAGTTCTTC. Its translation: CASSTGLADYNEQFF. The full variable domain, in which reference TRBV5-1 and TRBJ2-1 provide the parts outside the CDR3, is KAGVTQTPRYLIKTRGQQVTLSCSPISGHRSVSWYQQTPGQGLQFLFEYFSETQRNKGNFPGRFSGRQFSNSRSEMNVSTLELGDSALYLCASSTGLADYNEQFFGPGTRLTVL.

The gene calls are TRBV12-5 and TRBJ2-2, with 8 bases lining up with TRBD2. J gave up 6 bases and V 0 bases, and 12 bases lay outside the gene matches. The CDR3 length is 18 residues. The germline V gene encodes CDR1 LGHNT and CDR2 FRNRAP. The CDR3 loop is CASGLVGRGLVGAGELFF. CDR3 DNA sequence: TGTGCTAGTGGTTTGGTAGGGAGGGGACTAGTAGGCGCCGGGGAGCTGTTTTTT.